A selection of T cell receptor beta chains follows, all from one sample in a study of T cell responses to AZD1222 COVID-19 vaccine. Sequencing used immunoSEQ multiplex PCR; TCRdb keeps in-frame clones, though not all of them. This table holds 100,000 to 120,000 clones, more than 70% found once. Sequencing was performed on peripheral blood, taken on day 0 of AZD1222 vaccination. These receptors were obtained from an adult in good health. The CDR3 runs from the conserved cysteine through the conserved F or W.

V: TRBV6-1
J: TRBJ1-1
CDR3: CASSEGGGLLNTEAFF

V: TRBV5-1
J: TRBJ1-4
CDR3: CASSFTGELFGTNEKLFF

V: TRBV7-9
J: TRBJ1-1
CDR3: CASSLAGVGTEAFF

V: TRBV3-1/TRBV3-2
J: TRBJ2-3
CDR3: CASSPSGTDTQYF

V: TRBV3-1/TRBV3-2
J: TRBJ1-1
CDR3: CASSQAWRAFF

V: TRBV7-2
J: TRBJ1-2
CDR3: CASSPGLGYTF

V: TRBV4-1
J: TRBJ2-3
CDR3: CASSQLIGSSTDTQYF

V: TRBV19
J: TRBJ1-2
CDR3: CASSMVTGGYTF

V: TRBV19
J: TRBJ2-1
CDR3: CASSQNRRGGDEQFF

V: TRBV7-2
J: TRBJ1-2
CDR3: CASTFRQGGSGYTF

V: TRBV19
J: TRBJ2-3
CDR3: CASSKSLVGTDTQYF

V: TRBV5-4
J: TRBJ2-3
CDR3: CASSSKGTGVTDTQYF

V: TRBV27
J: TRBJ1-5
CDR3: CASRDGTGGHYSNQPQHF

V: TRBV5-6
J: TRBJ2-3
CDR3: CASSVGGTQYF

V: TRBV5-1
J: TRBJ2-4
CDR3: CASSLQTAKNIQYF

V: TRBV4-1
J: TRBJ1-1
CDR3: CASSQVTGTGTEAFF

V: TRBV19
J: TRBJ1-4
CDR3: CASSYIQGNLFF

V: TRBV4-1
J: TRBJ1-1
CDR3: CASSQVGTEAFF

V: TRBV18
J: TRBJ2-2
CDR3: CASSPLAGTGELFF

V: TRBV6-5
J: TRBJ1-1
CDR3: CASSYRGVGTEAFF

V: TRBV3-1/TRBV3-2
J: TRBJ1-1
CDR3: CASSQQQGVTEAFF

V: TRBV3-1/TRBV3-2
J: TRBJ1-5
CDR3: CASSQGGRDRGENQPQHF

V: TRBV19
J: TRBJ1-6
CDR3: CASSFLHGGDSPLHF

V: TRBV29-1
J: TRBJ2-1
CDR3: CSAERGSFDEQFF

V: TRBV5-1
J: TRBJ2-7
CDR3: CASSYATNYEQYF

V: TRBV19
J: TRBJ1-6
CDR3: CASSTEQGASPLHF

V: TRBV12-5
J: TRBJ2-5
CDR3: CASGLDLDQETQYF

V: TRBV10-3
J: TRBJ2-1
CDR3: CAIRTTSGSYNEQFF

V: TRBV6-5
J: TRBJ2-3
CDR3: CASSYSGSTDTQYF

V: TRBV3-1/TRBV3-2
J: TRBJ2-3
CDR3: CASSQGGTEQYF

V: TRBV30
J: TRBJ1-2
CDR3: CAWNIGTGDGYTF

V: TRBV3-1/TRBV3-2
J: TRBJ1-1
CDR3: CASSQERRSNTEAFF

V: TRBV19
J: TRBJ1-4
CDR3: CASMTSRGGEKLFF

V: TRBV5-1
J: TRBJ2-5
CDR3: CASSTSGGPQETQYF

V: TRBV28
J: TRBJ1-4
CDR3: CASSTGGREKLFF

V: TRBV6-6
J: TRBJ2-5
CDR3: CASSWAGAGMKETQYF

V: TRBV28
J: TRBJ2-1
CDR3: CASSLDLKSSYNEQFF

V: TRBV6-4
J: TRBJ1-1
CDR3: CASSASWANTEAFF

V: TRBV4-1
J: TRBJ1-5
CDR3: CASSQDRGAGRQPQHF

V: TRBV6-4
J: TRBJ2-1
CDR3: CASSATGNSYNEQFF

V: TRBV5-1
J: TRBJ2-5
CDR3: CASSLWGANIEETQYF

V: TRBV7-9
J: TRBJ2-7
CDR3: CASSLPGMLSYEQYF

V: TRBV29-1
J: TRBJ1-1
CDR3: CSVVGQLNTEAFF

V: TRBV6-5
J: TRBJ1-2
CDR3: CASSPPGQGGYGYTF

V: TRBV10-3
J: TRBJ1-6
CDR3: CATGGAGSAYNSPLHF

V: TRBV2
J: TRBJ2-3
CDR3: CASSDRKGGTDTQYF